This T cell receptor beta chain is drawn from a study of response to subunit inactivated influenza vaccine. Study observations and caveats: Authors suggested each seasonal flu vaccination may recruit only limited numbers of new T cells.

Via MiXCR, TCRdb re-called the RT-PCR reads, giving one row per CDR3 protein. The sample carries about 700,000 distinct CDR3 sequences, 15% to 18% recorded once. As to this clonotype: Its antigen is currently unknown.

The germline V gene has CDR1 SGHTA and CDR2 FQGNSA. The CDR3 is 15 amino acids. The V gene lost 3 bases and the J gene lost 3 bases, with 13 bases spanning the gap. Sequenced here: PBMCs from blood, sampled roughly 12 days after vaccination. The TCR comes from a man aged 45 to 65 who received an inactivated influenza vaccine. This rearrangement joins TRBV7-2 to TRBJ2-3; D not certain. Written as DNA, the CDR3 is TGTGCCAGCAGCTTGCCTTTGGGCCGGACAGATACGCAGTATTTT. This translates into CASSLPLGRTDTQYF. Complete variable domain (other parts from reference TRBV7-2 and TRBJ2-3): GAGVSQSPSNKVTEKGKDVELRCDPISGHTALYWYRQSLGQGLEFLIYFQGNSAPDKSGLPSDRFSAERTGGSVSTLTIQRTQQEDSAVYLCASSLPLGRTDTQYFGPGTRLTVL.